The 25 T cell receptor beta chains in this list originate from one sample, sequenced in a study of blood T cell repertoires in COVID-19 (TCRdb year 2020). Library preparation used the immunoSEQ multiplex PCR assay. TCRdb provides this immuneACCESS table in a form limited to in-frame rearrangements. Some clones are lacking; in checked studies, under half of them reflect an unresolved V gene, and why the rest are absent is not known. Within this sample are 110,000 or so clones, with approximately 80% of them counted one time only. The ten most abundant clones make up 2.5% of the sample. The sequencing sample was made of peripheral blood. These receptors were collected from a man aged 45-65 years with acute or convalescent COVID-19.

This clone appeared a single time. This chain links TRBV25-1 with TRBJ2-7; TRBD2 matches 8 bases. Per the germline V gene, CDR1 is MGHDK and CDR2 is SYGVNS. V dropped 5 bases and J dropped 12; count of bases not matched to a gene: 9. CDR3 size: 12 residues. CDR3 bases: TGTGCCAGCAGTCCCCTCCCCGCGGGAGGGTACTTC. Its translation is CASSPLPAGGYF.

The gene calls are TRBV4-1 and TRBJ2-1, with D perhaps matching TRBD1 (6 bases). The CDR3 totals 15 residues. The V gene's germline CDR1 is MGHRA and CDR2 YSYEKL. V gave up 6 bases and J gave up 7 bases, with 19 bases separating them. The CDR3 here is CASRLITSDSNEQFF. The DNA for the CDR3 is TGCGCCAGCAGACTTATCACCTCGGACAGTAATGAGCAGTTCTTC.

This chain links TRBV2 with TRBJ2-3; 8 bases align to TRBD1. The trim removed 6 bases at V and 2 bases at J, leaving 7 bases unmatched. The CDR3 extends over 15 amino acids. The germline CDR1 and CDR2 sequences are SNHLY and FYNNEI. The CDR3 protein is CASSADRGYTDTQYF. In DNA, the CDR3 is TGTGCCAGCAGCGCTGACAGGGGATACACAGATACGCAGTATTTT.

J is TRBJ2-3 and V is TRBV19, with unresolved D. In germline, CDR1 is LNHDA, CDR2 SQIVND (reference sequence). The CDR3 contains 13 residues. Trimming removed 3 bases from V and 1 base from J, with 5 bases in between. The CDR3: CASSMSGTDTQYF. Here the CDR3 DNA reads TGTGCCAGTAGTATGTCCGGCACAGATACGCAGTATTTT.

This clone was counted a few times. The rearrangement uses TRBV6-5 and TRBJ1-1; D is ambiguous. Per germline, CDR1 MNHEY and CDR2 SVGAGI. CDR3 length: 15 residues. Deletions cut 0 bases from V and 6 bases from J, with 14 bases between. CDR3 residues: CASSYSINGHSEAFF. The CDR3 region has the DNA TGTGCCAGCAGTTACTCGATCAATGGGCATTCTGAAGCTTTCTTT.

The CDR3 DNA reads as TGTGCCAGCAGTACTGAACAGGGGTTTCCGCAGACTGAAGCTTTCTTT. This translates into CASSTEQGFPQTEAFF. The V call is TRBV28, the J call TRBJ1-1; 7 bases align to TRBD1. J gave up 5 bases and V 5 bases, and 14 bases lay outside the gene matches. The CDR3 sequence is 16 residues long. The germline gives CDR1 MDHEN, CDR2 SYDVKM.

The chain employs TRBV5-5 and TRBJ2-1, with TRBD2 matching over 8 bases. This CDR3 is built from 17 residues. V lost 0 bases to trimming and J lost 6 bases; unmatched junction nucleotides: 11. Germline values: CDR1 SGHKS, CDR2 YYEKEE (reference sequence). The CDR3 loop is CASSLVVWAGGFNEQFF. The CDR3 nucleotides are TGTGCCAGCAGCTTGGTGGTTTGGGCGGGAGGTTTCAATGAGCAGTTCTTC.

The J gene is TRBJ2-7, the V gene TRBV9; D may be TRBD2 (5 bases). Germline V gene lookup returns CDR1 SGDLS and CDR2 YYNGEE. The CDR3 has 14 residues. Trimming shortened V by 4 bases and J by 5 bases, and 16 bases separated the two germline ends. CDR3 nucleotides: TGTGCCAGCAGCCCCTCTCCCCTAGCTGACGAGCAGTACTTC. Protein product: CASSPSPLADEQYF. Looking up the rest from reference TRBV9 and TRBJ2-7 gives the full variable domain: DSGVTQTPKHLITATGQRVTLRCSPRSGDLSVYWYQQSLDQGLQFLIQYYNGEERAKGNILERFSAQQFPDLHSELNLSSLELGDSALYFCASSPSPLADEQYFGPGTRLTVT.

This clone was counted only a few times. The genes are TRBV30 and TRBJ1-4; D is perhaps TRBD1 (6 bases). Trimming stripped 1 base from V and 0 bases from J, with 9 bases between. Looked up from germline, CDR1 is GTSNPN and CDR2 is SVGIG (reference sequence). The CDR3 loop spans 15 amino acids. Here the CDR3 DNA reads TGTGCCTGGAGTGCTGAGGGGGCAACTAATGAAAAACTGTTTTTT. Translating it yields CAWSAEGATNEKLFF.

This chain links TRBV2 with TRBJ1-1; no clear D gene. CDR1 is SNHLY and CDR2 is FYNNEI in the germline V gene. Trimming took off 5 bases at V and 0 bases at J, with 10 bases between the two ends. The CDR3 loop spans 14 amino acids. The CDR3 spells CASSTGILNTEAFF. CDR3 nucleotide sequence: TGTGCCAGCAGTACGGGGATTTTGAACACTGAAGCTTTCTTT.

This clone has just a few counts. The chain uses TRBV5-4 and TRBJ2-7, with TRBD2 as a possible D gene (7 bases). V lost 4 bases, J lost 7 bases, and 18 bases lay in between. The length of the CDR3 is 14 residues. Germline-derived CDR1 and CDR2 are SGHNT and YYREEE (reference sequence). The DNA of the CDR3 is TGTGCCAGCAGCGCTGGGGGGGCGTCCAGGGAGCAGTACTTC. Its translation: CASSAGGASREQYF.

The chain is built from TRBV28 and TRBJ1-1, with D maybe TRBD1 (6 bases). V lost 7 bases and J lost 6, with 21 bases in between. CDR1 and CDR2 (germline): MDHEN, SYDVKM. This CDR3 is 15 amino acids long. CDR3 DNA: TGTGCCAGCACCCCATTAGAAGGGGGAAGGGCTGAAGCTTTCTTT. Amino acid sequence: CASTPLEGGRAEAFF.

This clone has only one observation. This chain links TRBV5-1 with TRBJ1-4; possible D gene TRBD1, 5 bases. This CDR3 region has 17 residues. The V gene's germline CDR1 is SGHRS and CDR2 YFSETQ. V lost 4 bases, J lost 2 bases, and 18 bases lay in between. The CDR3 spells CASSRLEGGATNEKLFF. The CDR3 region has the DNA TGCGCCAGCAGCCGTTTGGAGGGTGGGGCGACTAATGAAAAACTGTTTTTT.

The V and J genes are TRBV7-6 and TRBJ2-5, with D uncertain. Trimming pared 2 bases from V and 3 bases from J, leaving 16 bases between. CDR3 size: 16 residues. The germline V gene has CDR1 SGHVS and CDR2 FNYEAQ. CDR3 protein: CASSLFPPGAKETQYF. Written as DNA, the CDR3 is TGTGCCAGCAGCTTATTCCCCCCCGGAGCTAAAGAGACCCAGTACTTC.

A single count supports this clone. This chain connects TRBV6-6 to TRBJ1-2, with 7 positions matching TRBD1. Germline CDR1 and CDR2: MNHNY and SVGAGI (reference sequence). This CDR3 contains 14 residues. After removal of 5 bases from V and 8 bases from J, the junction contained 11 bases not matched to a gene. CDR3 in amino acids: CASSRSLQGQGYTF. The CDR3 nucleotides read TGTGCCAGCAGTCGATCCCTACAGGGGCAAGGCTACACCTTC.

The gene calls are TRBV19 and TRBJ2-5; 7 bases fit TRBD1. This CDR3 spans 15 amino acids. V shed 5 bases and J 5 bases; nucleotides not matched to a gene: 11. The germline gives CDR1 LNHDA, CDR2 SQIVND (reference sequence). In DNA form, the CDR3 reads TGTGCCAGTAGTGCCGAGGGGGCGAGGTTGGAGACCCAGTACTTC. Amino acid sequence: CASSAEGARLETQYF.

V and J are TRBV5-1 and TRBJ2-1, with 8 bases that match TRBD2. The germline CDR1 and CDR2 sequences are SGHRS and YFSETQ. This CDR3 contains 16 residues. V lost 3 bases to trimming and J lost 9 bases; unmatched junction nucleotides: 14. The CDR3 nucleotides are TGCGCCAGCAGCTCGCGGGGGACTAGGGGAGATAGTGAGCAGTTCTTC. Protein product: CASSSRGTRGDSEQFF.

This clone was counted a few times. The chain uses TRBV11-2 and TRBJ2-6; 8 bases map to TRBD1. Germline loops: CDR1 SGHAT, CDR2 FQNNGV. The CDR3 is 16 residues long. With 3 bases clipped from V and 3 bases from J, the junction kept 4 bases outside the gene matches. CDR3: CASSFLRGLGANVLTF. DNA for the CDR3: TGTGCCAGCAGCTTCCTCAGGGGGCTTGGGGCCAACGTCCTGACTTTC.

The J gene is TRBJ2-3, the V gene TRBV5-8; TRBD1 might be the D (5 bases). This CDR3 contains 13 residues. The V gene lost 9 bases and the J gene lost 2 bases, with 13 bases spanning the gap. Germline V gene lookup returns CDR1 SGHTS and CDR2 YDEGEE. CDR3 amino acids: CANSRQTTDTQYF. CDR3 nucleotides: TGTGCCAACTCCAGACAGACCACAGATACGCAGTATTTT.

The genes are TRBV6-5 and TRBJ2-1, with TRBD2 matching over 8 bases. V dropped 0 bases and J dropped 10; count of bases not matched to a gene: 8. Germline V gives CDR1 MNHEY, CDR2 SVGAGI. The CDR3 has 15 residues. The CDR3 bases are TGTGCCAGCAGTTACTCAGGACTAGCAGTCCTCGAGCAGTTCTTC. Translation gives CASSYSGLAVLEQFF.

The V and J genes are TRBV14 and TRBJ2-3; D is unclear. Germline V lookup: CDR1 SGHDN, CDR2 FVKESK. V lost 4 bases and J lost 0, with 8 bases in between. CDR3 size: 14 residues. The CDR3 loop reads CASSLTRSTDTQYF. As DNA, the CDR3 is TGTGCCAGCAGCCTCACGAGGAGCACAGATACGCAGTATTTT.

The J gene is TRBJ2-7, the V gene TRBV24-1, with a possible D match to TRBD2 (5 bases). The length of the CDR3 is 14 residues. Germline values: CDR1 KGHDR, CDR2 SFDVKD. V lost 4 bases to trimming and J lost 0 bases, with 9 bases between them. In DNA, the CDR3 is TGTGCCACCAGTGAGGCCGGGAACTCCTACGAGCAGTACTTC. This sequence encodes CATSEAGNSYEQYF.

V and J are TRBV3-1 (or the pseudogene TRBV3-2) and TRBJ2-2; 13 nucleotides align to TRBD2. There are 15 residues in the CDR3. J was trimmed by 5 bases and V by 6 bases; bases with no gene match: 3. CDR1 is LGHDT, CDR2 YNNKEL, per germline (reference sequence). The CDR3 nucleotides read TGTGCCAGCAGTCAACTAGCGGGGGGGACCGGGGAGCTGTTTTTT. It codes for CASSQLAGGTGELFF.

This clone was observed many times. The V gene is TRBV4-1, the J gene TRBJ1-2; 7 bases are shared with TRBD1. Germline trimming cut 6 bases from V and 1 base from J; bases unmatched to any gene: 5. This CDR3 has 14 residues. CDR1 is MGHRA and CDR2 is YSYEKL in the germline V gene. For the CDR3, the DNA is TGCGCCAGCAGGCCGACAGGGAGTAACTATGGCTACACCTTC. Translated, it gives CASRPTGSNYGYTF.

This clone has a single count. CDR3 in DNA: TGTGCCAGTAGTATAGTAGGGACAATCGGGAACACTGAAGCTTTCTTT. Translation: CASSIVGTIGNTEAFF. The chain combines TRBV19 with TRBJ1-1; D may be TRBD1 (6 bases). The CDR3 loop spans 16 amino acids. Trimming shortened V by 1 base and J by 1 base, and 13 bases separated the two germline ends. Germline V gene sequence: CDR1 LNHDA, CDR2 SQIVND (reference sequence).